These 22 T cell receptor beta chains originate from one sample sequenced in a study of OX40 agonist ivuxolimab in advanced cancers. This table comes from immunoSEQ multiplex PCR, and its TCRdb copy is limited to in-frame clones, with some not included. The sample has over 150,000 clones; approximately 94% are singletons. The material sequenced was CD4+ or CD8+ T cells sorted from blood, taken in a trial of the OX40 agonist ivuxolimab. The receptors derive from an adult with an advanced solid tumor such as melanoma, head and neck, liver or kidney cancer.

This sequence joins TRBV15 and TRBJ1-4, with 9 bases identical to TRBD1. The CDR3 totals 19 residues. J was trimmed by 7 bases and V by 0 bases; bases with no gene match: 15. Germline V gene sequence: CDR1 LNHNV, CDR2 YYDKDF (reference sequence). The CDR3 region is CATSRDYSTGGVRSEKLFF. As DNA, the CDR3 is TGTGCCACCAGCAGAGACTATAGTACAGGGGGCGTTCGGAGTGAAAAACTGTTTTTT.

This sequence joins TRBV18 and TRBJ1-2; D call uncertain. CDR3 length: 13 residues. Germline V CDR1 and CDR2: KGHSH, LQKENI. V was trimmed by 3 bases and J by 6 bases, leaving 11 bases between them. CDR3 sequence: CASSPDTINGYTF. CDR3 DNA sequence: TGTGCCAGCTCACCTGACACCATAAATGGCTACACCTTC.

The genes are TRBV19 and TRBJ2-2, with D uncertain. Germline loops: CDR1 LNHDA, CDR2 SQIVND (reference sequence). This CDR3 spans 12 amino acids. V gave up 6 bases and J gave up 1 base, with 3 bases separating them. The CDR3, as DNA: TGTGCCAGTAGGCTGAACACCGGGGAGCTGTTTTTT. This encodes CASRLNTGELFF. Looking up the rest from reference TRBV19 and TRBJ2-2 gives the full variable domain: DGGITQSPKYLFRKEGQNVTLSCEQNLNHDAMYWYRQDPGQGLRLIYYSQIVNDFQKGDIAEGYSVSREKKESFPLTVTSAQKNPTAFYLCASRLNTGELFFGEGSRLTVL.

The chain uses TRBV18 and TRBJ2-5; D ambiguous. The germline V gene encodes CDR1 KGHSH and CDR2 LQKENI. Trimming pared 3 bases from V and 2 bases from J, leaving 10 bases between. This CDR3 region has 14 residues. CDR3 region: CASSPQGIQETQYF. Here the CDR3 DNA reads TGTGCCAGCTCACCGCAAGGGATTCAAGAGACCCAGTACTTC.

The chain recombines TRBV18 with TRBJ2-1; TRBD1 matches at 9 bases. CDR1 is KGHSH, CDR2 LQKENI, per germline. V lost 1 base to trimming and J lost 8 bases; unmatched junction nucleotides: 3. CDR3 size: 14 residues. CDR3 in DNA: TGTGCCAGCTCACCACGGACAGGGGAGGATGAGCAGTTCTTC. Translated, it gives CASSPRTGEDEQFF.

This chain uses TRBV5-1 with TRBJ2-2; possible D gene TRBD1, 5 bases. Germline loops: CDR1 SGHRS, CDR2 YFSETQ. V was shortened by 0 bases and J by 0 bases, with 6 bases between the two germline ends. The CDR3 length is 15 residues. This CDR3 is CASSLGTTNTGELFF. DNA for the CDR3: TGCGCCAGCAGCTTGGGGACAACGAACACCGGGGAGCTGTTTTTT. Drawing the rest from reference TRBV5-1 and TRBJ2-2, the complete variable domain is KAGVTQTPRYLIKTRGQQVTLSCSPISGHRSVSWYQQTPGQGLQFLFEYFSETQRNKGNFPGRFSGRQFSNSRSEMNVSTLELGDSALYLCASSLGTTNTGELFFGEGSRLTVL.

DNA for the CDR3: TGCGCCAGCAGTGAGTGGGGGTTCAATGAGCAGTTCTTC. It is translated as CASSEWGFNEQFF. V and J are TRBV10-1 and TRBJ2-1; the D call may be TRBD1 or TRBD2 (5 bases each). The CDR3 contains 13 residues. V was cut by 1 base and J by 6 bases, with 7 bases left in between. Germline values: CDR1 WNHNN, CDR2 SYGVQD (reference sequence).

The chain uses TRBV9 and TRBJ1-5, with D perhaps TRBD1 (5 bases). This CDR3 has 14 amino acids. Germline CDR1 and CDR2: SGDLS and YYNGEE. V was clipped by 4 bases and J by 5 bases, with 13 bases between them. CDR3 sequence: CASSTDGGDQPQHF. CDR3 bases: TGTGCCAGCAGCACCGACGGGGGGGATCAGCCCCAGCATTTT. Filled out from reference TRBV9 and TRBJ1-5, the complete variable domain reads DSGVTQTPKHLITATGQRVTLRCSPRSGDLSVYWYQQSLDQGLQFLIQYYNGEERAKGNILERFSAQQFPDLHSELNLSSLELGDSALYFCASSTDGGDQPQHFGDGTRLSIL.

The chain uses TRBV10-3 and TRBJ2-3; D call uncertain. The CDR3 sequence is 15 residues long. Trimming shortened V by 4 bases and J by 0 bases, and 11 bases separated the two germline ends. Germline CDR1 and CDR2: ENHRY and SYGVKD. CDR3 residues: CAISGQAQSTDTQYF. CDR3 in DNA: TGTGCCATCAGTGGCCAGGCCCAGAGCACAGATACGCAGTATTTT.

The CDR3 sequence: CASSIDRVGEAYF. Written as DNA, the CDR3 is TGTGCCAGCAGCATCGACAGGGTAGGGGAGGCGTACTTC. This chain connects TRBV7-8 to TRBJ2-7; TRBD1 might be the D (7 bases). This CDR3 contains 13 residues. V lost 5 bases, J lost 12 bases, and 20 bases lay in between. Germline loops: CDR1 SGHVS, CDR2 FQNEAQ.

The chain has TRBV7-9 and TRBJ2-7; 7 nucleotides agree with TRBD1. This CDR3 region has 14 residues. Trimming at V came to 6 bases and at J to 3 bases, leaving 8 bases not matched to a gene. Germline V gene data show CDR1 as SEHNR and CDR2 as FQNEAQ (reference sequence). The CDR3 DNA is TGTGCCAGCAGTCTACAGGGGTCTTACTACGAGCAGTACTTC. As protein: CASSLQGSYYEQYF.

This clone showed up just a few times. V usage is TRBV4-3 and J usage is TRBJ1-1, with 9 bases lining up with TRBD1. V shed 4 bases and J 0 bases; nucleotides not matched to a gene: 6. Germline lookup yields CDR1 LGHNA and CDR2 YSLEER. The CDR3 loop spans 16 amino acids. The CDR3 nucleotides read TGCGCCAGCAGCCTAAACAGGGGGCGCGTGAACACTGAAGCTTTCTTT. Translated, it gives CASSLNRGRVNTEAFF.

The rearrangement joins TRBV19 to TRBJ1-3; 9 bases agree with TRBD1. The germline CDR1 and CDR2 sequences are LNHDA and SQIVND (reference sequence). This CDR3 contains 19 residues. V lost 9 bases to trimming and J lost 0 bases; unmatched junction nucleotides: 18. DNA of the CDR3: TGTGCCAGACAGAACCCGGGACAGGGATCGACCGTCTCTGGAAACACCATATATTTT. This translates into CARQNPGQGSTVSGNTIYF. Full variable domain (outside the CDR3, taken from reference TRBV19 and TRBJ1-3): DGGITQSPKYLFRKEGQNVTLSCEQNLNHDAMYWYRQDPGQGLRLIYYSQIVNDFQKGDIAEGYSVSREKKESFPLTVTSAQKNPTAFYLCARQNPGQGSTVSGNTIYFGEGSWLTVV.

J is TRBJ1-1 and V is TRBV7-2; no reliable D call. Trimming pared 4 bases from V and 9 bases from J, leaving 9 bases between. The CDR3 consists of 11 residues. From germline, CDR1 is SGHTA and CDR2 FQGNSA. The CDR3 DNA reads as TGTGCCAGCAGCTCCCAGAGTAAAGCTTTCTTT. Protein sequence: CASSSQSKAFF. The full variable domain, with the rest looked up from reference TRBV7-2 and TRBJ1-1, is GAGVSQSPSNKVTEKGKDVELRCDPISGHTALYWYRQSLGQGLEFLIYFQGNSAPDKSGLPSDRFSAERTGGSVSTLTIQRTQQEDSAVYLCASSSQSKAFFGQGTRLTVV.

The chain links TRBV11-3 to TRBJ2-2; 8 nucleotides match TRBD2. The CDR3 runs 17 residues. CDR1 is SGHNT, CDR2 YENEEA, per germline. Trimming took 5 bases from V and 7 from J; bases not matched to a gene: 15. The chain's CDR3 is CASSLSYTAGVHGELFF. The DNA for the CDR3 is TGTGCCAGCAGCCTCAGCTATACAGCGGGAGTGCACGGGGAGCTGTTTTTT.

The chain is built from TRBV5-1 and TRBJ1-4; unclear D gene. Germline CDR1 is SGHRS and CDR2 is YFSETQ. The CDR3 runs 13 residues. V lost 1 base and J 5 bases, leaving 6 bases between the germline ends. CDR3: CASSLTENEKLFF. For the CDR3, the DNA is TGCGCCAGCAGCTTGACGGAGAATGAAAAACTGTTTTTT. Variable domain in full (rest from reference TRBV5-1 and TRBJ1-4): KAGVTQTPRYLIKTRGQQVTLSCSPISGHRSVSWYQQTPGQGLQFLFEYFSETQRNKGNFPGRFSGRQFSNSRSEMNVSTLELGDSALYLCASSLTENEKLFFGSGTQLSVL.

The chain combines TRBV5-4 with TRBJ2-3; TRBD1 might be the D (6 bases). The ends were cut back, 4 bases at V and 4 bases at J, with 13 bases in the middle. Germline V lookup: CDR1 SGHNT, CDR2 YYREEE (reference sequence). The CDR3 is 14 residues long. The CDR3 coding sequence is TGTGCCAGCAGCCCCCCAGGGGTCCCAGATACGCAGTATTTT. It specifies CASSPPGVPDTQYF.

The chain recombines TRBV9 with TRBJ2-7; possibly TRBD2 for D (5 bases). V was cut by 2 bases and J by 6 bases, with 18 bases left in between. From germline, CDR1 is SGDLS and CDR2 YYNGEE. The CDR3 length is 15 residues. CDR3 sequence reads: CASSVLGSSFSEQYF. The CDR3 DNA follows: TGTGCCAGCAGCGTTTTAGGGAGCTCTTTCTCCGAGCAGTACTTC. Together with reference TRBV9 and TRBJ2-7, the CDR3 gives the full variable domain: DSGVTQTPKHLITATGQRVTLRCSPRSGDLSVYWYQQSLDQGLQFLIQYYNGEERAKGNILERFSAQQFPDLHSELNLSSLELGDSALYFCASSVLGSSFSEQYFGPGTRLTVT.

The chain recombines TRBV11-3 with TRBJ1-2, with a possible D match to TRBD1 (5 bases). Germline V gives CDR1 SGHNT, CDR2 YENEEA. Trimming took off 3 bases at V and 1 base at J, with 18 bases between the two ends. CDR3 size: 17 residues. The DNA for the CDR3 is TGTGCCAGCAGCTTCCCACAAGACGGGGGAGTTAACTATGGCTACACCTTC. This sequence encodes CASSFPQDGGVNYGYTF.

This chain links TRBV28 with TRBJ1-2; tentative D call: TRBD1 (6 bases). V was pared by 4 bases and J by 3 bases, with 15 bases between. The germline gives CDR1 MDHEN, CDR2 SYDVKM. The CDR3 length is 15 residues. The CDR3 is CASSSAGAPYYGYTF. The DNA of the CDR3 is TGTGCCAGCAGTTCGGCAGGGGCGCCTTACTATGGCTACACCTTC.

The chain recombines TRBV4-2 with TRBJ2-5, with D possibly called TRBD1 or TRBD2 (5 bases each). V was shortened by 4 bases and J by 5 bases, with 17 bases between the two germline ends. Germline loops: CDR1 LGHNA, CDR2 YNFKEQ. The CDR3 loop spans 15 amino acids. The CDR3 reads CASSPRDRGGETQYF. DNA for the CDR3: TGTGCCAGCAGCCCCCGGGACCGCGGTGGGGAGACCCAGTACTTC.

The CDR3 region has the DNA TGTGCCAGCAGTGCGGGGACTGGCCGCTACGAGCAGTACTTC. It specifies CASSAGTGRYEQYF. This sequence joins TRBV7-3 and TRBJ2-7; possibly TRBD2 for D (6 bases). The germline V and J ends were trimmed by 6 bases and 3 bases, with 15 bases remaining between them. The V gene's germline CDR1 is SGHTA and CDR2 FQGTGA. This CDR3 comprises 14 residues.